This TCR beta chain was documented in a study of T cell repertoires in cytomegalovirus infection. Overall study: A matching HLA type, together with CMV infection, was signaled by public TCR beta signatures. Study-wide points: It was HLA-C-restricted CMV-specific TCR beta clonotypes that dominated the response ex vivo.

Each CDR3 protein is one row after TCRdb ran MiXCR on the reads. Here the sample spans about 400,000 distinct CDR3 sequences, 18% being singletons. The CDR3 extends over 15 amino acids. Germline CDR1 is SGHNT and CDR2 is YYREEE (reference sequence). As concerns this clonotype: Its cognate antigen is unknown. Compared with germline, one end of the junction differs, possibly owing to a read error.

This TCR derives from a human donor in good health (CMV status not recorded). Some clones in this sample may be carry-over from other donors' samples. The sample taken for sequencing was PBMCs. The V and J genes are TRBV5-4 and TRBJ2-5; D not resolved. CDR3 nucleotide sequence: TGTGCCAGGAGCTTCTCCGGCAGGCGTGAGGAGACCCAGTACTTC. Its protein product is CARSFSGRREETQYF.